Shown below are 29 T cell receptor beta chains from a single sample sequenced in a study of early T cells in non-severe SARS-CoV-2 infection. TCRdb itself ran the 5' RACE reads through MiXCR, one entry per CDR3 protein. The table records roughly 54,000 distinct CDR3 sequences, around 7.7% of them present only once. Specimen: whole blood, collected at baseline. The receptors derive from an adult who was a healthcare worker with PCR-confirmed SARS-CoV-2 infection or an uninfected control (not recorded which).

This clonotype has a handful of counts. This chain joins TRBV14 and TRBJ2-5; no definite D call. The V end lost 0 bases, the J end lost 4 bases, and 3 bases lay between the germline ends. Per germline, CDR1 SGHDN and CDR2 FVKESK. This CDR3 has 12 residues. The CDR3 spells CASSQDTETQYF. CDR3 DNA sequence: TGTGCCAGCAGCCAAGATACAGAGACCCAGTACTTC.

Ten or more counts support this clonotype. The genes are TRBV28 and TRBJ2-7; D unclear. CDR3 size: 17 residues. Germline assignment: CDR1 MDHEN and CDR2 SYDVKM. V lost 7 bases and J lost 2, with 24 bases in between. CDR3 coding DNA: TGTGCCAGCACGCCCAAGTCGAGGCTCAGACATACCTACGAGCAGTACTTC. It codes for CASTPKSRLRHTYEQYF.

In this sample, this clonotype turned up many times. The chain is built from TRBV20-1 and TRBJ2-3; tentative D call: TRBD2 (6 bases). CDR1 is DFQATT, CDR2 SNEGSKA, per germline (reference sequence). Trimming took 3 bases from V and 1 from J, leaving 20 bases between them. The CDR3 contains 17 residues. DNA for the CDR3: TGCAGTGCTAGCCCGGGGGTAGCCTCCTCTCGCACAGATACGCAGTATTTT. Translation gives CSASPGVASSRTDTQYF.

This clonotype was detected ten times or more. The chain combines TRBV5-1 with TRBJ1-2; TRBD1 matches at 8 bases. Trimming cost V 3 bases and J 4 bases; bases outside gene matches: 5. The germline V gene encodes CDR1 SGHRS and CDR2 YFSETQ. The CDR3 has 14 amino acids. Written as DNA, the CDR3 is TGCGCCAGCAGCTCCGGGACAGGCCCCTATGGCTACACCTTC. The encoded protein is CASSSGTGPYGYTF.

There are a few counts of this clonotype. The chain uses TRBV12-3 or TRBV12-4 and TRBJ1-6, with D perhaps matching TRBD1 (5 bases). V dropped 7 bases and J dropped 7 bases, with 8 bases sitting between them. The CDR3 spans 12 residues. In DNA, the CDR3 is TGTGCCAGCAACAGGAAGAATTCACCCCTCCACTTT. Translating gives CASNRKNSPLHF.

This clonotype was observed a few times. CDR3 sequence reads: CASSQGTGNEKLFF. In DNA form, the CDR3 reads TGTGCCAGCAGCCAAGGGACTGGTAATGAAAAACTGTTTTTT. The rearrangement links TRBV3-1 to TRBJ1-4; D is ambiguous. This CDR3 has 14 amino acids. V was pared by 1 base and J by 4 bases, with 7 bases between. Germline CDR1 reads LGHDT; CDR2 reads YNNKEL (reference sequence).

In this sample, this clonotype turned up many times. The chain carries TRBV4-1 and TRBJ1-6; 7 bases map to TRBD1. Germline assignment: CDR1 MGHRA and CDR2 YSYEKL. The junction had 10 bases not matched to a gene; V was cut back by 5 bases and J by 9 bases. The CDR3 runs to 15 residues. The CDR3 bases are TGCGCCAGCAGCAGGGACGACAGGGTCAGTTCACCCCTCCACTTT. Encoded protein: CASSRDDRVSSPLHF.

This clonotype was counted ten times or more. This sequence joins TRBV15 and TRBJ1-5; no definite D call. The germline V gene has CDR1 LNHNV and CDR2 YYDKDF (reference sequence). The CDR3 spans 15 residues. The V end lost 6 bases, the J end lost 1 base, and 13 bases lay between the germline ends. CDR3 DNA sequence: TGTGCCACCAGACCCGGACGGATAAGCAATCAGCCCCAGCATTTT. Amino acid sequence: CATRPGRISNQPQHF.

This chain uses TRBV7-8 with TRBJ2-4; a possible D gene is TRBD2 (5 bases). V lost 5 bases to trimming and J lost 15 bases, with 17 bases between them. CDR3 length: 12 residues. Germline loops: CDR1 SGHVS, CDR2 FQNEAQ. CDR3 protein: CASSEVSGIRYF. The CDR3 DNA sequence: TGTGCCAGCAGCGAAGTTTCCGGGATAAGGTACTTC.

This clonotype was picked up a small number of times. The rearrangement joins TRBV7-2 to TRBJ2-3; possible D gene TRBD2, 6 bases. This CDR3 is 16 amino acids long. The germline V and J ends were trimmed by 5 bases and 2 bases, with 17 bases remaining between them. Germline V gene lookup returns CDR1 SGHTA and CDR2 FQGNSA. CDR3 region: CASSPRGSGFTDTQYF. The CDR3, as DNA: TGTGCCAGCAGCCCTCGGGGTAGCGGTTTCACAGATACGCAGTATTTT.

There are a few counts of this clonotype. The gene calls are TRBV5-1 and TRBJ2-7, with 7 bases fitting TRBD2. The CDR3 totals 13 residues. The trim removed 4 bases at V and 5 bases at J, leaving 6 bases unmatched. CDR1 SGHRS and CDR2 YFSETQ come from the germline V gene. The CDR3 DNA reads TGCGCCAGCAGCAGAACCGGGGGGAACGAGCAGTACTTC. This translates into CASSRTGGNEQYF.

This clonotype was detected many times. The genes are TRBV29-1 and TRBJ2-5; a weak D match, TRBD2 (5 bases). Germline V gene sequence: CDR1 SQVTM, CDR2 ANQGSEA. CDR3 length equals 13 residues. V gave up 5 bases and J gave up 1 base, with 11 bases separating them. CDR3 loop: CSVIGEPQETQYF. CDR3 nucleotide sequence: TGCAGCGTTATCGGGGAACCCCAAGAGACCCAGTACTTC.

In its sample, this clonotype was seen a few times. The chain has TRBV6-1 and TRBJ1-2; 8 nucleotides line up with TRBD1. Germline CDR1 MNHNS, CDR2 SASEGT. The J segment lost 4 bases and the V segment lost 2 bases, leaving 6 bases of the junction unmatched. CDR3 length equals 15 residues. The chain's CDR3 is CASSESRGQTYGYTF. CDR3 sequence (DNA): TGTGCCAGCAGTGAAAGCAGGGGGCAGACCTATGGCTACACCTTC.

The chain has TRBV15 and TRBJ2-7; 10 bases map to TRBD1. CDR3 length: 16 residues. Unmatched junction bases numbered 10, after V lost 4 bases and J lost 4 bases. The germline V gene encodes CDR1 LNHNV and CDR2 YYDKDF (reference sequence). CDR3 protein: CATSKGSGTGVYEQYF. The CDR3 DNA sequence: TGTGCCACCAGCAAAGGGTCCGGGACAGGGGTTTACGAGCAGTACTTC.

This clonotype was seen at least ten times. The chain recombines TRBV13 with TRBJ2-7, with 10 bases fitting TRBD1. V lost 3 bases and J lost 6; bases outside the gene matches: 8. CDR1 and CDR2 (germline): PRHDT, FYEKMQ (reference sequence). The CDR3 loop spans 15 amino acids. This CDR3 reads CASSFQGQGFGEQYF. CDR3 coding DNA: TGTGCCAGCAGCTTCCAGGGACAGGGGTTTGGCGAGCAGTACTTC. Based on the CDR3 plus reference TRBV13 and TRBJ2-7, the full variable domain is AAGVIQSPRHLIKEKRETATLKCYPIPRHDTVYWYQQGPGQDPQFLISFYEKMQSDKGSIPDRFSAQQFSDYHSELNMSSLELGDSALYFCASSFQGQGFGEQYFGPGTRLTVT.

This clonotype was recorded at least ten times. The chain combines TRBV12-5 with TRBJ2-7; D tentatively reads TRBD1 or TRBD2 (5 bases each). V was pared by 6 bases and J by 6 bases, with 15 bases between. Per germline, CDR1 LGHNT and CDR2 FRNRAP. This CDR3 is 13 amino acids long. The CDR3: CASGFAGTGEQYF. In DNA form, the CDR3 reads TGTGCTAGTGGATTTGCAGGGACGGGCGAGCAGTACTTC.

This rearrangement joins TRBV29-1 to TRBJ2-2; D uncertain. V lost 7 bases, J lost 7 bases, and 13 bases lay in between. CDR3 length equals 12 residues. CDR1 SQVTM and CDR2 ANQGSEA come from the germline V gene. The CDR3 sequence is CSAPTFSGELFF. For the CDR3, the DNA is TGCAGCGCCCCGACCTTTAGCGGGGAGCTGTTTTTT.

The rearrangement uses TRBV11-2 and TRBJ2-7; D is undetermined. Germline CDR1 is SGHAT and CDR2 is FQNNGV. There are 14 residues in the CDR3. V was clipped by 0 bases and J by 3 bases, with 9 bases between them. The DNA of the CDR3 is TGTGCCAGCAGCTTAGATCCCCCAGGCTACGAGCAGTACTTC. Protein: CASSLDPPGYEQYF.

This clonotype was detected ten times or more. The chain carries TRBV3-1 and TRBJ2-1, with 10 bases fitting TRBD2. With 2 bases clipped from V and 4 bases from J, the junction kept 2 bases outside the gene matches. The length of the CDR3 is 15 residues. The germline gives CDR1 LGHDT, CDR2 YNNKEL (reference sequence). The CDR3 region is CASSQRTSGYNEQFF. The CDR3 DNA follows: TGTGCCAGCAGCCAAAGGACTAGCGGTTACAATGAGCAGTTCTTC.

This sequence joins TRBV19 and TRBJ2-7, with TRBD2 as a possible D gene (6 bases). Germline V lookup: CDR1 LNHDA, CDR2 SQIVND (reference sequence). V lost 4 bases and J 1 base, leaving 14 bases between the germline ends. This CDR3 has 15 amino acids. The CDR3 loop is CASSKHERASYEQYF. The DNA for the CDR3 is TGTGCCAGTAGTAAACACGAGCGGGCTTCCTACGAGCAGTACTTC.

J is TRBJ2-7 and V is TRBV5-4; TRBD1 might be the D (6 bases). V was trimmed by 7 bases and J by 4 bases, leaving 15 bases between them. Germline CDR1 is SGHNT and CDR2 is YYREEE (reference sequence). CDR3 length: 13 residues. CDR3: CASSRDTGYEQYF. The CDR3 DNA is TGTGCCAGCTCCCGGGACACCGGATACGAGCAGTACTTC.

The chain couples TRBV25-1 to TRBJ2-7; 8 positions match TRBD1. CDR1 and CDR2 (germline): MGHDK, SYGVNS. The CDR3 is made up of 16 amino acids. J gave up 2 bases and V 3 bases, and 9 bases lay outside the gene matches. CDR3 in DNA: TGTGCCAGCAGTGAGTCACGGCAGGGGGCCACCTACGAGCAGTACTTC. It translates to CASSESRQGATYEQYF.

The chain employs TRBV6-5 and TRBJ1-4; TRBD1 matches at 7 bases. Germline CDR1 is MNHEY and CDR2 is SVGAGI. The trim removed 6 bases at V and 5 bases at J, leaving 12 bases unmatched. The CDR3 contains 16 residues. CDR3 amino acids: CASSMGQPDLNEKLFF. For the CDR3, the DNA is TGTGCCAGCAGCATGGGACAGCCTGACTTGAATGAAAAACTGTTTTTT.

The sample holds many counts of this clonotype. V and J are TRBV14 and TRBJ1-1, with 8 bases fitting TRBD1. CDR3 length: 13 residues. The germline gives CDR1 SGHDN, CDR2 FVKESK. Trimming took 4 bases from V and 12 from J; bases not matched to a gene: 10. Written as DNA, the CDR3 is TGTGCCAGCAGCCGTTTTGACAGGGGTGATTCTTTCTTT. Translating gives CASSRFDRGDSFF.

For this clonotype: A read error may account for a junction end that differs from germline. The chain combines TRBV7-9 with TRBJ2-7; TRBD1 matches 11 bases. The CDR3 is made up of 16 amino acids. Germline V gene sequence: CDR1 SEHNR, CDR2 FQNEAQ (reference sequence). CDR3: CASSIARTGGDYEQYF. CDR3 nucleotides: TGTGCCAGCAGCATAGCCCGGACAGGGGGCGACTACGAGCAGTACTTC.

This clonotype was recorded at least ten times. The CDR3 DNA reads TGTGCCAGCAGCGCAGGACTATCGGATACGCAGTATTTT. Its translation: CASSAGLSDTQYF. The chain uses TRBV7-2 and TRBJ2-3; possibly TRBD2 for D (6 bases). The V gene's germline CDR1 is SGHTA and CDR2 FQGNSA. The CDR3 totals 13 residues. The V gene lost 5 bases and the J gene lost 6 bases, with 12 bases spanning the gap.

The chain links TRBV6-1 to TRBJ2-3; 9 nucleotides align to TRBD2. The ends lost 6 bases at V and 3 bases at J; junction bases unmatched: 10. The CDR3 spans 16 residues. The germline V gene encodes CDR1 MNHNS and CDR2 SASEGT. DNA for the CDR3: TGTGCCAGCAGAAATGTAGCGGGAGTGGGTACAGATACGCAGTATTTT. It yields the protein CASRNVAGVGTDTQYF.

As regards this clonotype: One end of the junction is discordant with germline, which a read error may explain. V is TRBV7-2 and J is TRBJ1-6; D unclear. The CDR3 is 17 residues long. The V gene's germline CDR1 is SGHTA and CDR2 FQGNSA. The CDR3 DNA reads TGTGCCAGCAGCTTAAGCTTGAGTCTTAGCTTGAGTTCACCCCTCCATTTT. Amino acids: CASSLSLSLSLSSPLHF.

This clonotype was observed a few times. V is TRBV14 and J is TRBJ1-1; TRBD1 agrees at 7 bases. Trimming at V came to 4 bases and at J to 0 bases, leaving 5 bases not matched to a gene. The CDR3 spans 15 residues. Germline assignment: CDR1 SGHDN and CDR2 FVKESK. DNA of the CDR3: TGTGCCAGCAGCCGAGGGGGCACCATGAACACTGAAGCTTTCTTT. Protein sequence: CASSRGGTMNTEAFF.